This T cell receptor beta chain appears in the sequencing data of a study of blood T cell repertoires in COVID-19. Study context: Italy, Spain and the United States were the sources of the convalescent and acute COVID-19 samples. Sample material is recorded as cDNA or gDNA derived from T cells, B-cell-depleted T cells, or PBMCs.

As handled by the study authors: Nucleated cell counts were estimated from reference gene primer amplification. Sequencing used immunoSEQ multiplex PCR; TCRdb keeps in-frame clones, though not all of them. For V, J and clone size, that table is used; D and trimming come from the DNA. Here the sample spans 150,000 or so clones, 88% being singletons. The clonotype originates from a human donor in a cohort sampled during active COVID-19. Sequencing was done on a sample of peripheral blood.

The CDR3 here is CASSDYQGQDSTDTQYF. CDR3 nucleotide sequence: TGCGCCAGCAGTGACTACCAGGGACAGGATAGCACAGATACGCAGTATTTT. The chain couples TRBV10-1 to TRBJ2-3; 8 positions match TRBD1. The germline CDR1 and CDR2 sequences are WNHNN and SYGVQD (reference sequence). The CDR3 spans 17 residues. Trimming cost V 3 bases and J 0 bases; bases outside gene matches: 8.